The rows below give T cell receptor beta chains drawn from one sample of a study of PD-L1 blockade in urothelial cancer. Only in-frame clones appear in the TCRdb table, and some are missing; sequencing was by immunoSEQ multiplex PCR. The data contain approximately 86,000 clones, 85% of them singletons. The sample consisted of PBMCs, taken around atezolizumab (anti-PD-L1) treatment. These receptors were taken from a man aged 35-49 years with urothelial cancer. Both conserved end residues are part of each CDR3. D genes are given only for firm matches.

v_call d_call cdr3_aa
TRBV30 . CAWSGLYEQYF
TRBV28 TRBD2 CASSPSPRGAQETQYF
TRBV5-1 TRBD1 CASGPGQANEKLFF
TRBV25-1 . CASSESARGYTF
TRBV18 . CASSPKVSGNTEAFF
TRBV28 . CASRVPAGYEQYF
TRBV27 TRBD1 CASRTGTGRHHGEKLFF
TRBV5-6 . CASSLLAEAFF
TRBV29-1 TRBD1 CSVLIQGATSSGTQYF
TRBV6-7 . CASSRTVYLYEQYF
TRBV5-1 . CASKNTYEQYF